This T cell receptor (beta chain) came from a study of identical twins. Deletions cut 2 bases from V and 1 base from J, with 9 bases between. Per germline, CDR1 MGHRA and CDR2 YSYEKL. There are 14 residues in the CDR3. TCRdb redid the calling of the 5' RACE reads with MiXCR, one entry per CDR3 protein. The sample includes 450,000 or so distinct CDR3 sequences, 14% of them seen just once. This clonotype was observed a handful of times. These data also formed part of another study, on yellow fever vaccine responses in identical twins.

The genes are TRBV4-1 and TRBJ2-7; maybe TRBD1 (6 bases). The source of this sequence is a woman between 18 and 30 years old in good health. The specimen sequenced was CD4+ T cells sorted from blood. The CDR3 sequence is CASSQQTGSYEQYF. CDR3 DNA sequence: TGCGCCAGCAGCCAACAAACAGGGTCCTACGAGCAGTACTTC.